This T cell receptor (beta chain) originates from a study of blood T cell repertoires in COVID-19. Per the germline V gene, CDR1 is LNHDA and CDR2 is SQIVND (reference sequence). This CDR3 is 15 amino acids long. V was clipped by 3 bases and J by 2 bases; unmatched bases: 2. Libraries were prepared by immunoSEQ multiplex PCR; TCRdb keeps only in-frame clonotypes and omits some of them. The sample holds approximately 250,000 clones, 84% seen once. The specimen was peripheral blood. This receptor was identified in a human donor in a cohort sampled during active COVID-19. The chain joins TRBV19 to TRBJ2-3; 10 bases line up with TRBD2. CDR3 loop: CASSMGLANTDTQYF. The CDR3 DNA reads as TGTGCCAGTAGTATGGGACTAGCGAACACAGATACGCAGTATTTT.